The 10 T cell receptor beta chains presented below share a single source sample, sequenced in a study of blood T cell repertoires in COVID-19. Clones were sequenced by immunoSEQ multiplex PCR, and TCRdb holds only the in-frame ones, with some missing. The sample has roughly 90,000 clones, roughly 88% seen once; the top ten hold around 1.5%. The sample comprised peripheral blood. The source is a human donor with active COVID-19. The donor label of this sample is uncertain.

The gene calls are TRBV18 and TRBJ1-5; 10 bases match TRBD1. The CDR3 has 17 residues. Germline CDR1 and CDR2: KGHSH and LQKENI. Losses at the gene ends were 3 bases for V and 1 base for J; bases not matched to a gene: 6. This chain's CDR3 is CASSPTGGSRSNQPQHF. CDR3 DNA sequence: TGTGCCAGCTCACCGACAGGGGGCTCGAGGAGCAATCAGCCCCAGCATTTT. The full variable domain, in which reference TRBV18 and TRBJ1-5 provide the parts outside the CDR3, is NAGVMQNPRHLVRRRGQEARLRCSPMKGHSHVYWYRQLPEEGLKFMVYLQKENIIDESGMPKERFSAEFPKEGPSILRIQQVVRGDSAAYFCASSPTGGSRSNQPQHFGDGTRLSIL.

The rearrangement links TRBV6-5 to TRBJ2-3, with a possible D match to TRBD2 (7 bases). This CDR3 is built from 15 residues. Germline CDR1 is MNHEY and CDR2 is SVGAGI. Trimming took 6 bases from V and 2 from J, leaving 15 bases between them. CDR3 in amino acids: CASRWGGDTTDTQYF. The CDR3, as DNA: TGTGCCAGCAGGTGGGGGGGGGACACCACAGATACGCAGTATTTT.

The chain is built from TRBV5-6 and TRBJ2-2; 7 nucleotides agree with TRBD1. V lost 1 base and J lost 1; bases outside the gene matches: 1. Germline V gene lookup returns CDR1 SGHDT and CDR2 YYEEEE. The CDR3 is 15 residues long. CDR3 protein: CASSLYRGNTGELFF. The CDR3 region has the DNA TGTGCCAGCAGCTTGTACAGGGGGAACACCGGGGAGCTGTTTTTT.

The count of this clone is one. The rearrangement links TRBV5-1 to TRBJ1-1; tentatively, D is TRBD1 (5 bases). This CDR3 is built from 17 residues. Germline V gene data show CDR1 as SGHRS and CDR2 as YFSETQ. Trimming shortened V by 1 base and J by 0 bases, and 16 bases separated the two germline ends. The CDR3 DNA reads TGCGCCAGCAGCTTGTTGTCGGACAATTTGCTGAACACTGAAGCTTTCTTT. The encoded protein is CASSLLSDNLLNTEAFF.

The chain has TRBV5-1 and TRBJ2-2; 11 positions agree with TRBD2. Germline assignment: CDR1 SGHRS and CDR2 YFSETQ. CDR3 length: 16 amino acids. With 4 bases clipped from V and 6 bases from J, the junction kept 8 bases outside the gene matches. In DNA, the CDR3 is TGCGCCAGCAGCCGTACAACTAGCGGGGGAGCCGGGGAGCTGTTTTTT. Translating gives CASSRTTSGGAGELFF.

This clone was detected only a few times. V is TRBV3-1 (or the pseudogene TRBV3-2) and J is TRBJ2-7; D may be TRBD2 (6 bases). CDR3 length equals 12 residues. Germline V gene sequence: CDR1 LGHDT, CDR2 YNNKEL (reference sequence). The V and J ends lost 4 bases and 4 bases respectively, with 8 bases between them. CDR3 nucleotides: TGTGCCAGCAGCCGGACTACTTACGAGCAGTACTTC. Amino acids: CASSRTTYEQYF.

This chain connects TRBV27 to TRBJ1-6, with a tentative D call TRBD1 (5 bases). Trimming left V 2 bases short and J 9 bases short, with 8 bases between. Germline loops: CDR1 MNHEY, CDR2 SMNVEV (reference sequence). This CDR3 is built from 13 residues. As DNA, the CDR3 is TGTGCCAGCAGTTTAATGGGGGGTTCACCCCTCCACTTT. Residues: CASSLMGGSPLHF.

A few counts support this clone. In DNA form, the CDR3 reads TGTGCCAGTAGTATGTATCAGGTCTATGGCACTGAAGCTTTCTTT. Translation: CASSMYQVYGTEAFF. The V gene is TRBV19, the J gene TRBJ1-1; D not certain. The CDR3 runs 15 residues. V was trimmed by 3 bases and J by 4 bases, leaving 15 bases between them. Looked up from germline, CDR1 is LNHDA and CDR2 is SQIVND (reference sequence).

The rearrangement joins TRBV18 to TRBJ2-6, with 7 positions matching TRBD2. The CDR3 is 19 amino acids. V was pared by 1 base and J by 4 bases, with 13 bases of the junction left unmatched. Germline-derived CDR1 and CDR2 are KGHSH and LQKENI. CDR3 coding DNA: TGTGCCAGCTCACCACTGGTAGCGGGCCGGGCTACGGGGGCCAACGTCCTGACTTTC. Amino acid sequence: CASSPLVAGRATGANVLTF.

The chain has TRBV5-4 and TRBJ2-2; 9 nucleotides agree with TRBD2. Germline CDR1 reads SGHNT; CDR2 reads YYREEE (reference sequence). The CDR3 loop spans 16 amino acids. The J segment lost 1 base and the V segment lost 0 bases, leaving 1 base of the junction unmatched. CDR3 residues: CASSLALAGNTGELFF. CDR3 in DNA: TGTGCCAGCAGCTTGGCACTAGCGGGGAACACCGGGGAGCTGTTTTTT.